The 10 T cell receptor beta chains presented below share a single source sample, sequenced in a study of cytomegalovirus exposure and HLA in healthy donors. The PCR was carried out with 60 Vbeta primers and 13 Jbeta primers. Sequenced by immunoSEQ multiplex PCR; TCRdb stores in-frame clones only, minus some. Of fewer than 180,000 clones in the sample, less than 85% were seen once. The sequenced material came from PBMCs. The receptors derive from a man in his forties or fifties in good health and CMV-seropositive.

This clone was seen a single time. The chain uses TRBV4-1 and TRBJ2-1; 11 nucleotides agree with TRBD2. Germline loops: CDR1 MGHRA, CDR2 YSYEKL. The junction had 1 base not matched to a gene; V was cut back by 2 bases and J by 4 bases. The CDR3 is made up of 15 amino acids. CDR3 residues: CASSQLAGGYNEQFF. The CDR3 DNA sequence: TGCGCCAGCAGCCAACTAGCGGGAGGTTACAATGAGCAGTTCTTC.

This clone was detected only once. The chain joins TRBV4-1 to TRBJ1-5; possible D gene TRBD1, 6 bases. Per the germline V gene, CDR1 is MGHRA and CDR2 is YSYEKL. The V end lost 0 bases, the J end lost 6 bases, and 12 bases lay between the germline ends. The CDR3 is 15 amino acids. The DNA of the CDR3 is TGCGCCAGCAGCCAAGAAACGGCAGGGGTTCAGCCCCAGCATTTT. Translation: CASSQETAGVQPQHF.

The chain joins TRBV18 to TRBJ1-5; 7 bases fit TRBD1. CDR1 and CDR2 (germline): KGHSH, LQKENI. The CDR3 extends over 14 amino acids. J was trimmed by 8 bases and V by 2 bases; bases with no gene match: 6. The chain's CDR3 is CASSPGPTGEPQHF. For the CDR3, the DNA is TGTGCCAGCTCACCAGGGCCCACAGGGGAGCCCCAGCATTTT.

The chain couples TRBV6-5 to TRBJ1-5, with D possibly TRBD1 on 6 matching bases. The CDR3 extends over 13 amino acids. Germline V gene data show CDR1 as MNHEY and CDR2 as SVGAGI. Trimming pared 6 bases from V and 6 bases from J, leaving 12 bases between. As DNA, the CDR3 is TGTGCCAGCAGACGGACAGCCGGTCAGCCCCAGCATTTT. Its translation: CASRRTAGQPQHF.

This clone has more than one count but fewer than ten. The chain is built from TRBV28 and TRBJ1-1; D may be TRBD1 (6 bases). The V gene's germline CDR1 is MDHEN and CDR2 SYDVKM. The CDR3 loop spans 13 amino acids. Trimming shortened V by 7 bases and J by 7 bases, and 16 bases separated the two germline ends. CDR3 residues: CASKSSDRLEAFF. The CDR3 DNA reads TGTGCCAGCAAATCTTCGGACAGACTTGAAGCTTTCTTT.

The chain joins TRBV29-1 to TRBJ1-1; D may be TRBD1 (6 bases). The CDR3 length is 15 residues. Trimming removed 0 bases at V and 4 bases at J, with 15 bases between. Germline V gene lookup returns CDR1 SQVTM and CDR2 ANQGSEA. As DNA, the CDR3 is TGCAGCGTTGAAGAGGCAAGGGGGGGCTCCACTGAAGCTTTCTTT. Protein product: CSVEEARGGSTEAFF.

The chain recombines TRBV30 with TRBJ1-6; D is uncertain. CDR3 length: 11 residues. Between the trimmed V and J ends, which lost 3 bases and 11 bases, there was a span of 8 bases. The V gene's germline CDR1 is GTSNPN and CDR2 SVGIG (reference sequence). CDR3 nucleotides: TGTGCCTGGAGCCTAGATACACCCCTCCACTTT. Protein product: CAWSLDTPLHF.

The CDR3 nucleotides are TGTGCCAGCACACCTGGGGGGAATGAGCAGTTCTTC. Translating gives CASTPGGNEQFF. The chain has TRBV2 and TRBJ2-1; a possible D gene is TRBD2 (6 bases). V shed 7 bases and J shed 7 bases, with 11 bases lying between them. CDR1 is SNHLY, CDR2 FYNNEI, per germline. This CDR3 has 12 residues. The full variable domain, rest sourced from reference TRBV2 and TRBJ2-1, is EPEVTQTPSHQVTQMGQEVILRCVPISNHLYFYWYRQILGQKVEFLVSFYNNEISEKSEIFDDQFSVERPDGSNFTLKIRSTKLEDSAMYFCASTPGGNEQFFGPGTRLTVL.

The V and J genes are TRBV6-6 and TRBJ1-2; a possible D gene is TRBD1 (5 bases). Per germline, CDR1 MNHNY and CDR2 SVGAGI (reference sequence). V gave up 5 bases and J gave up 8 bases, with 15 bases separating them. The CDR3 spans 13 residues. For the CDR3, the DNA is TGTGCCAGCAGTGCTATCCAGGGACTCGGCTACACCTTC. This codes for CASSAIQGLGYTF.

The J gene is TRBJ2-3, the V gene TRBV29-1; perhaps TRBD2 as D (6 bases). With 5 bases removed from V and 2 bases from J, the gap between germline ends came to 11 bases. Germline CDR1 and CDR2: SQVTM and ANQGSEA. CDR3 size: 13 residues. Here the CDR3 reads CSVKTRLTDTQYF. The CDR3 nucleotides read TGCAGCGTTAAGACTAGACTCACAGATACGCAGTATTTT.